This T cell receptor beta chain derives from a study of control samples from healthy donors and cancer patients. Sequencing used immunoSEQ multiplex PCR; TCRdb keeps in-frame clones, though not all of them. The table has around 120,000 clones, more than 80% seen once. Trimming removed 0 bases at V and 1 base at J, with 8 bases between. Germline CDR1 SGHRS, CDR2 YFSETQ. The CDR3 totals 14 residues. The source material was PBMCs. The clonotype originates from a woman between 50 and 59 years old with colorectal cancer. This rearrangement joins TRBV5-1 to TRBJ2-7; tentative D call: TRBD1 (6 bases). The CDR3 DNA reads TGCGCCAGCAGCTTGGGGACAGATTCCTACGAGCAGTACTTC. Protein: CASSLGTDSYEQYF.